Presented here are 24 T cell receptor beta chains from one specimen sequenced in a study of OX40 agonist ivuxolimab in advanced cancers. Repertoires were generated with immunoSEQ multiplex PCR, while TCRdb's copy carries only in-frame clones and drops some. The sample carries 50,000 to 70,000 clones, about 87% recorded once. The sample in question was CD4+ or CD8+ T cells sorted from blood, obtained in a trial of the OX40 agonist ivuxolimab. The receptor set was obtained from an adult with an advanced solid tumor such as melanoma, head and neck, liver or kidney cancer.

This sequence joins TRBV5-1 and TRBJ1-1; D call uncertain. The V end was cut by 2 bases, the J end by 0 bases, with 8 bases between. Germline V gene sequence: CDR1 SGHRS, CDR2 YFSETQ. The CDR3 totals 14 residues. The CDR3 here is CASSFGDLNTEAFF. DNA for the CDR3: TGCGCCAGCAGCTTTGGGGATCTGAACACTGAAGCTTTCTTT.

The V and J genes are TRBV4-3 and TRBJ2-5; 8 positions match TRBD1. Germline CDR1 is LGHNA and CDR2 is YSLEER. CDR3 length: 20 amino acids. Trimming removed 4 bases from V and 0 bases from J; junction bases left unmatched: 19. The CDR3, as DNA: TGCGCCAGCAGCCGCCGAAGGAGGACAGGGCCAGACACCCACCAAGAGACCCAGTACTTC. Residues: CASSRRRRTGPDTHQETQYF.

Only one count was recorded for this clone. V and J are TRBV5-1 and TRBJ2-7; no clear D. The CDR3 consists of 14 residues. V was pared by 0 bases and J by 5 bases, with 12 bases between. The V gene's germline CDR1 is SGHRS and CDR2 YFSETQ. CDR3 nucleotides: TGCGCCAGCAGCTTGGAACCTTTCGGTAACGAGCAGTACTTC. Amino acids: CASSLEPFGNEQYF.

The V and J genes are TRBV19 and TRBJ1-5; TRBD1 agrees at 7 bases. The V and J ends lost 3 bases and 0 bases, in that order; junction bases with no gene match: 2. Germline V CDR1 and CDR2: LNHDA, SQIVND (reference sequence). This CDR3 comprises 15 residues. In DNA form, the CDR3 reads TGTGCCAGTAGTATGACAGGGACTAGCAATCAGCCCCAGCATTTT. It codes for CASSMTGTSNQPQHF.

CDR3 DNA: TGTGCCAGCAGGAAACCCAGGGTCTACGGAAACACCATATATTTT. Its protein product is CASRKPRVYGNTIYF. This rearrangement joins TRBV5-6 to TRBJ1-3; TRBD1 is a possible D gene (5 bases). The CDR3 contains 15 residues. Germline V gives CDR1 SGHDT, CDR2 YYEEEE. The germline V and J ends were trimmed by 5 bases and 4 bases, with 16 bases remaining between them.

The J gene is TRBJ1-3, the V gene TRBV4-3; tentatively, D is TRBD1 (5 bases). The CDR3 totals 15 residues. Trimming took 2 bases from V and 4 from J, leaving 12 bases between them. Germline CDR1 is LGHNA and CDR2 is YSLEER. CDR3: CASSQFGHAGNTIYF. DNA for the CDR3: TGCGCCAGCAGCCAATTCGGACATGCCGGAAACACCATATATTTT.

This rearrangement joins TRBV10-3 to TRBJ2-4; D is perhaps TRBD2 (7 bases). This CDR3 is built from 14 residues. Germline V gene sequence: CDR1 ENHRY, CDR2 SYGVKD. The V and J ends lost 6 bases and 10 bases respectively, with 19 bases between them. CDR3 sequence reads: CAIRSGEGGTIQYF. CDR3 nucleotides: TGTGCCATCAGGAGCGGGGAAGGGGGGACTATTCAGTACTTC.

The rearrangement links TRBV5-1 to TRBJ2-1, with 12 nucleotides matching TRBD2. This CDR3 contains 17 residues. The junction had 14 bases not matched to a gene; V was cut back by 7 bases and J by 6 bases. CDR1 SGHRS and CDR2 YFSETQ come from the germline V gene. Here the CDR3 reads CASRLAGGLVGSNEQFF. The CDR3 DNA is TGCGCCAGCCGGCTAGCGGGGGGGCTCGTAGGGTCCAATGAGCAGTTCTTC.

This chain connects TRBV7-6 to TRBJ2-5; D is perhaps TRBD1 (5 bases). CDR1 is SGHVS and CDR2 is FNYEAQ in the germline V gene. Trimming left V 1 base short and J 0 bases short, with 6 bases between. There are 14 residues in the CDR3. CDR3 DNA: TGTGCCAGCAGCTTAGGACAGTACCAAGAGACCCAGTACTTC. The encoded protein is CASSLGQYQETQYF.

The rearrangement joins TRBV6-4 to TRBJ2-2; D is uncertain. The CDR3 runs to 13 residues. Trimming removed 6 bases at V and 0 bases at J, with 5 bases between. In germline, CDR1 is MRHNA, CDR2 SNTAGT. DNA for the CDR3: TGTGCCAGCAGAGACCCGAACACCGGGGAGCTGTTTTTT. It translates to CASRDPNTGELFF.

The genes are TRBV6-6 and TRBJ1-5; no reliable D call. Between the trimmed V and J ends, which lost 6 bases and 7 bases, there was a span of 13 bases. Germline V gene sequence: CDR1 MNHNY, CDR2 SVGAGI (reference sequence). The CDR3 loop spans 13 amino acids. The CDR3 DNA is TGTGCCAGCAGGGCGGGGAAAGTCCAGCCCCAGCATTTT. Translating it yields CASRAGKVQPQHF.

The J gene is TRBJ1-1, the V gene TRBV18; D gene uncertain. The germline gives CDR1 KGHSH, CDR2 LQKENI. This CDR3 comprises 15 residues. The ends were cut back, 5 bases at V and 6 bases at J, with 19 bases in the middle. CDR3 region: CASSVSSGNSAEAFF. The CDR3 DNA follows: TGTGCCAGCTCAGTGTCCTCGGGTAACTCGGCTGAAGCTTTCTTT.

The chain recombines TRBV7-6 with TRBJ1-1; the match to TRBD1 covers 7 bases. V shed 5 bases and J 1 base; nucleotides not matched to a gene: 10. The germline CDR1 and CDR2 sequences are SGHVS and FNYEAQ. This CDR3 has 16 residues. CDR3 DNA sequence: TGTGCCAGCAGCGGGGACAGCCGGAGAAGGAACACTGAAGCTTTCTTT. This codes for CASSGDSRRRNTEAFF.

The V and J genes are TRBV2 and TRBJ1-4, with TRBD1 identical over 9 bases. Unmatched junction bases numbered 6, after V lost 8 bases and J lost 2 bases. Germline V gene lookup returns CDR1 SNHLY and CDR2 FYNNEI. The CDR3 consists of 15 residues. CDR3: CASDRDRGTNEKLFF. The DNA of the CDR3 is TGTGCCAGCGACCGTGACAGGGGGACTAATGAAAAACTGTTTTTT.

The gene calls are TRBV6-1 and TRBJ1-5, with TRBD1 identical over 7 bases. The CDR3 totals 15 residues. The germline gives CDR1 MNHNS, CDR2 SASEGT. The V gene end was trimmed by 2 bases and the J gene end by 7 bases; junction bases not matched to a gene: 8. CDR3 region: CASSEITGAGQPQHF. The CDR3 DNA reads as TGTGCCAGCAGTGAAATTACAGGGGCTGGGCAGCCCCAGCATTTT.

This chain uses TRBV4-2 with TRBJ1-6; no reliable D call. The V end was cut by 0 bases, the J end by 7 bases, with 13 bases between. Per germline, CDR1 LGHNA and CDR2 YNFKEQ. The CDR3 runs to 16 residues. DNA of the CDR3: TGTGCCAGCAGCCAAGATCGCGGCAATTGGAATTCACCCCTCCACTTT. Translation gives CASSQDRGNWNSPLHF.

V and J are TRBV6-5 and TRBJ2-7, with 7 positions matching TRBD1. V shed 7 bases and J 0 bases; nucleotides not matched to a gene: 6. CDR3 length: 14 residues. Germline CDR1 MNHEY, CDR2 SVGAGI. The CDR3 region is CASKRGTVSYEQYF. The CDR3 region has the DNA TGTGCCAGCAAGAGAGGGACAGTCTCCTACGAGCAGTACTTC.

The V and J genes are TRBV30 and TRBJ1-2, with D unclear. V was cut by 5 bases and J by 4 bases, with 2 bases left in between. Germline values: CDR1 GTSNPN, CDR2 SVGIG (reference sequence). This CDR3 is 9 amino acids long. The CDR3 region is CAWGYGYTF. The CDR3 coding sequence is TGTGCCTGGGGCTATGGCTACACCTTC.

V gene TRBV18 combines with J gene TRBJ2-1; TRBD1 might be the D (6 bases). CDR1 is KGHSH and CDR2 is LQKENI in the germline V gene. CDR3 length: 17 amino acids. Trimming cost V 2 bases and J 2 bases, with 16 bases left between them. CDR3 protein: CASSPIVGQLTYNEQFF. CDR3 nucleotide sequence: TGTGCCAGCTCACCAATAGTAGGACAGCTTACCTACAATGAGCAGTTCTTC.

This chain uses TRBV2 with TRBJ2-1; 14 bases align to TRBD2. The junction had 3 bases not matched to a gene; V was cut back by 7 bases and J by 10 bases. Germline V CDR1 and CDR2: SNHLY, FYNNEI. CDR3 length: 13 amino acids. The CDR3 region has the DNA TGTGCCAGCACTGGGACTAGCGGGGGCGAGCAGTTCTTC. This encodes CASTGTSGGEQFF.

Regarding this clone: One end of the junction does not line up with germline, which may come from a read error. The V gene is TRBV12-5, the J gene TRBJ2-5; tentatively, D is TRBD1 or TRBD2 (5 bases each). The germline V gene encodes CDR1 LGHNT and CDR2 FRNRAP. The CDR3 extends over 13 amino acids. Here the CDR3 reads CASALGVEETQYF. Written as DNA, the CDR3 is TGTGCTAGTGCTTTGGGGGTCGAAGAGACCCAGTACTTC.

V gene TRBV23-1 combines with J gene TRBJ2-7; weak D call: TRBD2 (5 bases). TRBV23-1 is given ORF status, its function remaining uncertain. CDR3 size: 12 residues. V gave up 3 bases and J gave up 6 bases, with 9 bases separating them. The CDR3 loop reads CASSHGLTEQYF. The CDR3 DNA follows: TGCGCCAGCAGTCACGGACTTACCGAGCAGTACTTC.

The chain employs TRBV11-2 and TRBJ2-5; D possibly corresponds to TRBD1 (6 bases). Trimming left V 2 bases short and J 2 bases short, with 15 bases between. Germline V gene lookup returns CDR1 SGHAT and CDR2 FQNNGV. This CDR3 spans 16 amino acids. The CDR3 DNA reads as TGTGCCAGCAGCTTAATCGGAGCAGGGGCGCAAGAGACCCAGTACTTC. Translation gives CASSLIGAGAQETQYF.

The chain has TRBV28 and TRBJ2-2; D call uncertain. Trimming took off 1 base at V and 6 bases at J, with 3 bases between the two ends. The germline V gene has CDR1 MDHEN and CDR2 SYDVKM. The CDR3 loop spans 12 amino acids. The CDR3 DNA follows: TGTGCCAGCAGTTTATTATCCGGGGAGCTGTTTTTT. It yields the protein CASSLLSGELFF.